This T cell receptor (beta chain) is drawn from a study of cytomegalovirus exposure and HLA in healthy donors. Study background: Of all 400 or so donors who were genotyped, under 90% belonged to the Caucasian-associated ancestry cluster.

The CDR3 sequence is 14 residues long. With 5 bases clipped from V and 6 bases from J, the junction kept 7 bases outside the gene matches. Germline V gene lookup returns CDR1 SSHAT and CDR2 FNYEAQ (reference sequence). Study-wide points: The study flagged some 180 TCR beta chains as cytomegalovirus-associated. Links to common viral pathogens appeared, in a later analysis, for several of the most significant clusters. Across donors, most TCRs were seen rarely, yet some public ones were widespread.

A note on this clone: Antigen unknown.

The PCR employed 60 Vbeta primers together with 13 Jbeta primers. The data were produced by immunoSEQ multiplex PCR, yet TCRdb's version contains in-frame clones alone and is incomplete. The table includes around 100,000 clones, roughly 74% detected once. The chain joins TRBV7-7 to TRBJ2-3; TRBD2 agrees at 8 bases. The sequencing input was PBMCs. This TCR derives from a woman younger than 45 in good health and CMV-seronegative. The CDR3 region is CASSPGLDGDTQYF. The CDR3 nucleotides are TGTGCCAGCAGCCCGGGACTAGATGGTGATACGCAGTATTTT.